The 27 T cell receptor beta chains given below trace back to one sample, sequenced in a study of T cells after yellow fever vaccination. TCRdb processed the 5' RACE reads anew with MiXCR; each CDR3 protein has one entry. In the table there are about 69,000 distinct CDR3 sequences, about 6% of which are singletons. Sequencing was performed on CD4+ T cells sorted from PBMCs, taken less than 18 days after the first yellow fever vaccination. The receptors come from a man aged 18 to 29 who received the YFV17D yellow fever vaccine.

In its sample, this clonotype was seen many times. The rearrangement joins TRBV18 to TRBJ2-1; no clear D. The CDR3 covers 12 residues. V lost 3 bases, J lost 6 bases, and 6 bases lay in between. Per germline, CDR1 KGHSH and CDR2 LQKENI. The CDR3 region is CASSPNTNEQFF. The CDR3 DNA follows: TGTGCCAGCTCACCGAATACCAATGAGCAGTTCTTC. Supplemented by reference TRBV18 and TRBJ2-1, the full variable domain reads NAGVMQNPRHLVRRRGQEARLRCSPMKGHSHVYWYRQLPEEGLKFMVYLQKENIIDESGMPKERFSAEFPKEGPSILRIQQVVRGDSAAYFCASSPNTNEQFFGPGTRLTVL.

Of note for this clonotype: A read error is possible here, since a much larger clone lies one base away. This chain connects TRBV5-1 to TRBJ2-7, with D possibly being TRBD1 (5 bases). CDR3 length equals 15 residues. CDR1 is SGHRS and CDR2 is YFSETQ in the germline V gene. The CDR3 nucleotides read TGCCCCAGCAGCTTGGTATCAGGGCCCTCTCACGAGCAGTACTTC. Translated: CPSSLVSGPSHEQYF.

This clonotype has at least ten counts. The chain is built from TRBV20-1 and TRBJ2-3; 7 positions agree with TRBD1. This CDR3 region has 13 residues. Germline-derived CDR1 and CDR2 are DFQATT and SNEGSKA (reference sequence). The CDR3 loop is CSPGQARTDTQYF. CDR3 nucleotide sequence: TGCAGCCCTGGACAGGCCCGCACAGATACGCAGTATTTT.

This clonotype was counted ten times or more. V and J are TRBV5-1 and TRBJ2-3; D might be TRBD2 (6 bases). The V and J ends lost 3 bases and 5 bases respectively, with 13 bases between them. CDR3 length equals 14 residues. Germline lookup yields CDR1 SGHRS and CDR2 YFSETQ. The DNA of the CDR3 is TGCGCCAGCAGCTCCCCCGACGGGGGAGATACGCAGTATTTT. Translated: CASSSPDGGDTQYF.

This clonotype appeared many times. The chain is built from TRBV20-1 and TRBJ1-1; D possibly corresponds to TRBD1 (6 bases). Looked up from germline, CDR1 is DFQATT and CDR2 is SNEGSKA (reference sequence). V was shortened by 6 bases and J by 5 bases, with 13 bases between the two germline ends. There are 12 residues in the CDR3. The CDR3: CSARKGGTEAFF. The CDR3, as DNA: TGCAGTGCCCGGAAGGGGGGGACTGAAGCTTTCTTT.

The sample holds many counts of this clonotype. V is TRBV7-9 and J is TRBJ2-1; D is uncertain. The CDR3 covers 10 residues. V was cut by 8 bases and J by 6 bases, with 5 bases left in between. CDR1 and CDR2 from the germline V gene are SEHNR and FQNEAQ (reference sequence). The CDR3 loop is CASGSNEQFF. In DNA form, the CDR3 reads TGTGCCAGCGGGTCCAATGAGCAGTTCTTC.

In its sample, this clonotype was seen many times. V gene TRBV4-2 combines with J gene TRBJ1-5, with TRBD1 identical over 7 bases. The CDR3 contains 19 residues. The V gene end was trimmed by 4 bases and the J gene end by 0 bases; junction bases not matched to a gene: 15. Germline values: CDR1 LGHNA, CDR2 YNFKEQ. The CDR3 nucleotides read TGTGCCAGCAGCCCTTGGGACAGTTCGAGGACATATAGCAATCAGCCCCAGCATTTT. It specifies CASSPWDSSRTYSNQPQHF.

There are many counts of this clonotype. The V gene is TRBV5-1, the J gene TRBJ2-7; the D is unclear. Trimming took off 4 bases at V and 2 bases at J, with 13 bases between the two ends. Looked up from germline, CDR1 is SGHRS and CDR2 is YFSETQ. The CDR3 runs to 14 residues. CDR3 in DNA: TGCGCCAGCAGCCTTGTCCCTGGGACCTACGAGCAGTACTTC. This translates into CASSLVPGTYEQYF.

Many counts were recorded for this clonotype. This chain uses TRBV7-2 with TRBJ2-7, with 7 bases aligning to TRBD1. Germline CDR1 SGHTA, CDR2 FQGNSA. V lost 5 bases to trimming and J lost 5 bases; unmatched junction nucleotides: 6. The CDR3 totals 13 residues. CDR3 protein: CASSRSTGNEQYF. The CDR3 region has the DNA TGTGCCAGCAGCCGTTCGACAGGGAACGAGCAGTACTTC. Full variable domain (remainder filled in from reference TRBV7-2 and TRBJ2-7): GAGVSQSPSNKVTEKGKDVELRCDPISGHTALYWYRQSLGQGLEFLIYFQGNSAPDKSGLPSDRFSAERTGGSVSTLTIQRTQQEDSAVYLCASSRSTGNEQYFGPGTRLTVT.

The table lists this clonotype with many counts. CDR3 DNA sequence: TGTGCCAGCAGTTCCCGGGACCCCCCCGGTGAGCAGTTCTTC. Translation gives CASSSRDPPGEQFF. The chain has TRBV27 and TRBJ2-1; the D gene could be TRBD1 or TRBD2 (5 bases each). Per germline, CDR1 MNHEY and CDR2 SMNVEV (reference sequence). The CDR3 has 14 residues. Trimming left V 4 bases short and J 9 bases short, with 16 bases between.

As for this clonotype: A much larger clone lies one base from this, so it may be a read error. J is TRBJ2-5 and V is TRBV4-3; 9 bases are shared with TRBD1. The CDR3 sequence is 15 residues long. V was pared by 4 bases and J by 5 bases, with 8 bases of the junction left unmatched. Germline V lookup: CDR1 LGHNA, CDR2 YSLEER. This CDR3 reads CASSLSGTGSETQYF. For the CDR3, the DNA is TGCGCCAGCAGCCTCTCGGGGACAGGGAGCGAGACCCAGTACTTC.

Here the CDR3 DNA reads TGTGCCAGCAGCCCCCGTCAGGTTGGAGCCGCAACTAGCGGGGGGCCCAGGACCTACAATGAGCAGTTCTTC. Translated: CASSPRQVGAATSGGPRTYNEQFF. The chain employs TRBV14 and TRBJ2-1; 12 bases map to TRBD2. The CDR3 extends over 24 amino acids. The germline V gene has CDR1 SGHDN and CDR2 FVKESK. V gave up 4 bases and J gave up 2 bases; unmatched junction bases: 27.

Ten or more counts support this clonotype. This chain joins TRBV6-6 and TRBJ1-5, with D unresolved. CDR1 and CDR2 (germline): MNHNY, SVGAGI (reference sequence). The V end was cut by 4 bases, the J end by 3 bases, with 7 bases between. The CDR3 runs to 13 residues. The CDR3 protein is CASSSSPNQPQHF. CDR3 in DNA: TGTGCCAGCAGTTCTTCCCCCAATCAGCCCCAGCATTTT.

This clonotype was picked up many times. The J gene is TRBJ2-7, the V gene TRBV29-1; tentatively, D is TRBD2 (5 bases). CDR1 and CDR2 from the germline V gene are SQVTM and ANQGSEA. With 7 bases removed from V and 5 bases from J, the gap between germline ends came to 12 bases. The CDR3 has 11 amino acids. The CDR3: CSARAWDEQYF. DNA for the CDR3: TGCAGCGCGAGGGCTTGGGACGAGCAGTACTTC.

There are many counts of this clonotype. The chain has TRBV20-1 and TRBJ1-6; D is unresolved. The ends were cut back, 3 bases at V and 7 bases at J, with 10 bases in the middle. This CDR3 contains 13 residues. Germline loops: CDR1 DFQATT, CDR2 SNEGSKA (reference sequence). The CDR3 reads CSARAPGNSPLHF. The CDR3 nucleotides are TGCAGTGCTAGGGCCCCGGGGAATTCACCCCTCCACTTT.

This clonotype was recorded many times. The J gene is TRBJ2-2, the V gene TRBV5-1; TRBD1 is a possible D gene (5 bases). The germline V gene encodes CDR1 SGHRS and CDR2 YFSETQ. Trimming stripped 2 bases from V and 6 bases from J, with 14 bases between. This CDR3 comprises 15 residues. Written as DNA, the CDR3 is TGCGCCAGCAGCTTCTCTTTGGTACAGGCCGGGGAGCTGTTTTTT. Its translation is CASSFSLVQAGELFF.

This clonotype has a count of ten or more. The rearrangement joins TRBV4-3 to TRBJ1-5, with D uncertain. The CDR3 totals 14 residues. From germline, CDR1 is LGHNA and CDR2 YSLEER. Trimming took off 0 bases at V and 4 bases at J, with 7 bases between the two ends. This CDR3 is CASSQEGPNQPQHF. The CDR3 DNA reads as TGCGCCAGCAGCCAAGAAGGCCCAAATCAGCCCCAGCATTTT.

In this sample, this clonotype turned up many times. This chain links TRBV4-3 with TRBJ2-2; TRBD1 is a possible D gene (6 bases). CDR3 size: 17 residues. V lost 1 base and J lost 8, with 20 bases in between. Per germline, CDR1 LGHNA and CDR2 YSLEER. In DNA, the CDR3 is TGCGCCAGCAGCCAAGGAATACCAGGGGAATCGTGGGGGGAGCTGTTTTTT. Translation: CASSQGIPGESWGELFF.

The genes are TRBV2 and TRBJ2-1; D possibly uses TRBD1 or TRBD2 (7 bases each). CDR3 size: 17 residues. Germline CDR1 SNHLY, CDR2 FYNNEI. Trimming left V 2 bases short and J 8 bases short, with 22 bases between. The CDR3 DNA reads TGTGCCAGCAGTGAATCCCCAGGGGGGGGGGGCCAGGATGAGCAGTTCTTC. The encoded protein is CASSESPGGGGQDEQFF.

There are many counts of this clonotype. The V call is TRBV12-3 or TRBV12-4, the J call TRBJ1-5, with 7 bases fitting TRBD1. The J segment lost 9 bases and the V segment lost 6 bases, leaving 8 bases of the junction unmatched. The CDR3 is 13 residues long. CDR3 nucleotide sequence: TGTGCCAGCAGCCCCAGGGGGTTGGGGCCCCAGCATTTT. Encoded protein: CASSPRGLGPQHF.

This clonotype was detected ten times or more. This chain uses TRBV7-3 with TRBJ2-7; 11 bases line up with TRBD2. The V and J ends lost 0 bases and 8 bases, in that order; junction bases with no gene match: 15. From germline, CDR1 is SGHTA and CDR2 FQGTGA. This CDR3 has 18 amino acids. The CDR3 here is CASSLTPGLAGVPGQQYF. In nucleotides, the CDR3 is TGTGCCAGCAGCTTAACGCCTGGACTAGCGGGCGTCCCAGGGCAGCAGTACTTC.

This clonotype was observed many times. CDR3 in amino acids: CASSVGPYEQYV. Written as DNA, the CDR3 is TGTGCCAGCAGCGTGGGACCCTACGAGCAGTACGTC. This chain connects TRBV5-6 to TRBJ2-7; D possibly uses TRBD1 or TRBD2 (5 bases each). V lost 4 bases to trimming and J lost 2 bases, with 7 bases between them. CDR3 size: 12 residues. Germline CDR1 SGHDT, CDR2 YYEEEE.

The table lists this clonotype with a few counts. This chain connects TRBV28 to TRBJ1-5; a weak D match, TRBD1 (6 bases). The CDR3 length is 14 residues. Trimming took off 6 bases at V and 4 bases at J, with 13 bases between the two ends. Germline-derived CDR1 and CDR2 are MDHEN and SYDVKM. DNA of the CDR3: TGTGCCAGCAGACGACAGGCCCGTAATCAGCCCCAGCATTTT. Translation: CASRRQARNQPQHF.

This clonotype appeared many times. V usage is TRBV7-9 and J usage is TRBJ1-5; tentative D call: TRBD1 (5 bases). Trimming took off 4 bases at V and 5 bases at J, with 12 bases between the two ends. CDR1 is SEHNR and CDR2 is FQNEAQ in the germline V gene (reference sequence). The CDR3 is made up of 14 amino acids. CDR3 bases: TGTGCCAGCAGCTCTATAGGGACCGATCAGCCCCAGCATTTT. This codes for CASSSIGTDQPQHF.

This clonotype has just a few counts. The genes are TRBV20-1 and TRBJ2-7; 13 bases fit TRBD2. This CDR3 is 16 amino acids long. Germline loops: CDR1 DFQATT, CDR2 SNEGSKA (reference sequence). Trimming at V came to 4 bases and at J to 3 bases, leaving 9 bases not matched to a gene. The CDR3 reads CSANGLAGDKLYEQYF. The CDR3 region has the DNA TGCAGTGCTAACGGACTAGCGGGAGACAAACTCTACGAGCAGTACTTC.

This clonotype appeared many times. The CDR3 DNA reads as TGTGCCAGCAGTCCTACAGGTAGTATCAATCAGCCCCAGCATTTT. Residues: CASSPTGSINQPQHF. The V call is TRBV12-3 or TRBV12-4, the J call TRBJ1-5, with D possibly TRBD1 on 5 matching bases. The V and J ends lost 5 bases and 3 bases respectively, with 14 bases between them. The CDR3 contains 15 residues.

This clonotype was counted ten times or more. This rearrangement joins TRBV5-1 to TRBJ2-3, with unresolved D. V shed 7 bases and J shed 2 bases, with 11 bases lying between them. This CDR3 contains 13 residues. CDR1 SGHRS and CDR2 YFSETQ come from the germline V gene. This CDR3 reads CASRSGDTDTQYF. CDR3 DNA sequence: TGCGCCAGCCGAAGTGGTGACACAGATACGCAGTATTTT.